The 30 T cell receptor beta chains below were found in one sample sequenced in a study of T cell changes during pregnancy in multiple sclerosis. The data were produced by immunoSEQ multiplex PCR, yet TCRdb's version contains in-frame clones alone and is incomplete. Seen here are around 80,000 clones, 90% to 95% observed once, and the top ten hold 1.4%. The sample here was peripheral blood, taken before pregnancy. These receptors were obtained from a female donor with multiple sclerosis, enrolled in a pregnancy study.

The genes are TRBV6-1 and TRBJ1-1; the D is unclear. The length of the CDR3 is 14 residues. Looked up from germline, CDR1 is MNHNS and CDR2 is SASEGT. Trimming took off 6 bases at V and 2 bases at J, with 13 bases between the two ends. The CDR3 bases are TGTGCCAGCAGCTCTTCCTGGAGTAACACTGAAGCTTTCTTT. Protein product: CASSSSWSNTEAFF.

The chain links TRBV7-8 to TRBJ1-2, with D uncertain. Deletions cut 1 base from V and 6 bases from J, with 15 bases between. The CDR3 is made up of 15 amino acids. The germline V gene encodes CDR1 SGHVS and CDR2 FQNEAQ. The CDR3 DNA reads as TGTGCCAGCAGCTTAGAGGTCCCGGGAAGTGATGGCTACACCTTC. It translates to CASSLEVPGSDGYTF.

The chain is built from TRBV5-1 and TRBJ2-5; 7 nucleotides agree with TRBD2. The CDR3 totals 15 residues. Germline V gives CDR1 SGHRS, CDR2 YFSETQ. V gave up 6 bases and J gave up 1 base; unmatched junction bases: 9. CDR3 in DNA: TGCGCCAGCACCTATCACGGGGGGATCCAAGAGACCCAGTACTTC. Protein product: CASTYHGGIQETQYF. The complete variable domain, with remaining parts taken from reference TRBV5-1 and TRBJ2-5, reads KAGVTQTPRYLIKTRGQQVTLSCSPISGHRSVSWYQQTPGQGLQFLFEYFSETQRNKGNFPGRFSGRQFSNSRSEMNVSTLELGDSALYLCASTYHGGIQETQYFGPGTRLLVL.

J is TRBJ2-3 and V is TRBV5-6, with TRBD2 identical over 9 bases. The trim removed 4 bases at V and 2 bases at J, leaving 17 bases unmatched. The CDR3 has 19 residues. CDR1 and CDR2 (germline): SGHDT, YYEEEE. CDR3 sequence (DNA): TGTGCCAGCAGCCCTTCGGGAGCGGGGGGATTTCCCGTCACAGATACGCAGTATTTT. This gives the protein CASSPSGAGGFPVTDTQYF.

V is TRBV4-1 and J is TRBJ2-5; no definite D call. The CDR3 has 13 residues. Trimming cost V 4 bases and J 1 base, with 7 bases left between them. Germline V gene sequence: CDR1 MGHRA, CDR2 YSYEKL. CDR3 DNA: TGCGCCAGCAGCCTCACAGCCCAAGAGACCCAGTACTTC. Encoded protein: CASSLTAQETQYF.

The chain couples TRBV4-1 to TRBJ1-4; 7 bases fit TRBD1. J was trimmed by 0 bases and V by 4 bases; bases with no gene match: 2. The CDR3 loop spans 15 amino acids. CDR1 MGHRA and CDR2 YSYEKL come from the germline V gene. The CDR3 spells CASSRQGSTNEKLFF. The CDR3 coding sequence is TGCGCCAGCAGCCGACAGGGATCAACTAATGAAAAACTGTTTTTT.

The chain is built from TRBV9 and TRBJ1-2; perhaps TRBD1 as D (5 bases). Deletions cut 0 bases from V and 4 bases from J, with 10 bases between. The CDR3 is 14 amino acids. In germline, CDR1 is SGDLS, CDR2 YYNGEE. The CDR3 DNA reads TGTGCCAGCAGCGTAGTGTCAGGGCCCTATGGCTACACCTTC. This encodes CASSVVSGPYGYTF.

The chain has TRBV19 and TRBJ2-5; 12 bases fit TRBD1. The CDR3 loop spans 15 amino acids. Germline V gene sequence: CDR1 LNHDA, CDR2 SQIVND (reference sequence). Trimming at V came to 3 bases and at J to 5 bases, leaving 4 bases not matched to a gene. The CDR3 spells CASSIRDRGRETQYF. In DNA, the CDR3 is TGTGCCAGTAGTATCCGGGACAGGGGGCGGGAGACCCAGTACTTC.

The chain recombines TRBV27 with TRBJ2-7; D possibly corresponds to TRBD2 (6 bases). Germline CDR1 is MNHEY and CDR2 is SMNVEV (reference sequence). The V end lost 5 bases, the J end lost 4 bases, and 21 bases lay between the germline ends. The CDR3 loop spans 16 amino acids. The CDR3 DNA follows: TGTGCCAGCAGTCCCCCGGTGGGGGGATTGGGATACGAGCAGTACTTC. It is translated as CASSPPVGGLGYEQYF.

The chain uses TRBV5-8 and TRBJ1-4; 8 nucleotides align to TRBD1. Germline V gene data show CDR1 as SGHTS and CDR2 as YDEGEE. Unmatched junction bases numbered 15, after V lost 6 bases and J lost 8 bases. This CDR3 is 16 amino acids long. CDR3 residues: CASKSPDRGRREKLFF. The CDR3 DNA reads TGTGCCAGCAAATCCCCTGACAGGGGCCGGAGAGAAAAACTGTTTTTT.

V gene TRBV4-2 combines with J gene TRBJ2-5; no reliable D call. Between the trimmed V and J ends, which lost 3 bases and 4 bases, there was a span of 18 bases. The CDR3 extends over 16 amino acids. Per germline, CDR1 LGHNA and CDR2 YNFKEQ. In nucleotides, the CDR3 is TGTGCCAGCAGCCACGAACTATCTGCCCCCTCAGAGACCCAGTACTTC. Amino acids: CASSHELSAPSETQYF.

V and J are TRBV18 and TRBJ1-3; a weak D match, TRBD1 (5 bases). Trimming took 5 bases from V and 0 from J, leaving 11 bases between them. Germline V gene data show CDR1 as KGHSH and CDR2 as LQKENI. The CDR3 loop spans 15 amino acids. CDR3 in DNA: TGTGCCAGCTCAACGAACAGGCTCTCTGGAAACACCATATATTTT. It codes for CASSTNRLSGNTIYF.

The CDR3 is CASSSGNSGNTIYF. CDR3 nucleotide sequence: TGTGCCAGCAGCTCGGGGAACTCTGGAAACACCATATATTTT. The gene calls are TRBV13 and TRBJ1-3, with D unresolved. The CDR3 is made up of 14 amino acids. V dropped 4 bases and J dropped 0 bases, with 7 bases sitting between them. Germline assignment: CDR1 PRHDT and CDR2 FYEKMQ (reference sequence).

This clone showed up just once. The rearrangement joins TRBV6-4 to TRBJ2-1, with D maybe TRBD2 (6 bases). Trimming left V 10 bases short and J 4 bases short, with 17 bases between. The CDR3 consists of 14 residues. Germline CDR1 MRHNA, CDR2 SNTAGT. CDR3 bases: TGTGCCACCGCCCGGGACTCGGTATACAATGAGCAGTTCTTC. This translates into CATARDSVYNEQFF.

The rearrangement joins TRBV9 to TRBJ1-2; a weak D match, TRBD1 (5 bases). Germline V gene sequence: CDR1 SGDLS, CDR2 YYNGEE. CDR3 size: 14 residues. The ends were cut back, 0 bases at V and 6 bases at J, with 12 bases in the middle. CDR3 residues: CASSVDRGTHGYTF. The CDR3 DNA reads as TGTGCCAGCAGCGTAGATCGGGGGACCCATGGCTACACCTTC.

This chain uses TRBV4-1 with TRBJ1-1; D might be TRBD1 (5 bases). There are 16 residues in the CDR3. V was clipped by 0 bases and J by 1 base, with 12 bases between them. Germline CDR1 MGHRA, CDR2 YSYEKL. CDR3 bases: TGCGCCAGCAGCCAAGATGGAGGGCAGGGGAACACTGAAGCTTTCTTT. Amino acid sequence: CASSQDGGQGNTEAFF.

The chain employs TRBV11-1 and TRBJ2-5, with 9 bases fitting TRBD1. Germline CDR1 SGHAT, CDR2 FQDESV (reference sequence). V lost 5 bases to trimming and J lost 4 bases; unmatched junction nucleotides: 20. The CDR3 covers 19 residues. CDR3 sequence: CASSRGQGSMFDRPETQYF. In DNA, the CDR3 is TGTGCCAGCAGCCGGGGACAGGGTAGTATGTTTGATCGGCCAGAGACCCAGTACTTC.

The table lists this clone with a count of one. The rearrangement uses TRBV10-3 and TRBJ2-3; TRBD1 agrees at 7 bases. The CDR3 covers 15 residues. Trimming removed 6 bases from V and 2 bases from J; junction bases left unmatched: 8. Germline V gene lookup returns CDR1 ENHRY and CDR2 SYGVKD. The CDR3 DNA sequence: TGTGCCATCAGGGCCCGACAGGGAAACACAGATACGCAGTATTTT. The encoded protein is CAIRARQGNTDTQYF.

The rearrangement joins TRBV6-6 to TRBJ1-5, with D tentatively TRBD1 (6 bases). The V end was cut by 6 bases, the J end by 5 bases, with 8 bases between. This CDR3 is 12 amino acids long. Germline values: CDR1 MNHNY, CDR2 SVGAGI (reference sequence). CDR3 loop: CASSPGDQPQHF. The CDR3 nucleotides read TGTGCCAGCAGCCCAGGGGATCAGCCCCAGCATTTT.

The V call is TRBV10-3, the J call TRBJ1-6; 8 positions match TRBD1. The CDR3 covers 16 residues. The trim removed 0 bases at V and 10 bases at J, leaving 8 bases unmatched. CDR1 is ENHRY and CDR2 is SYGVKD in the germline V gene. Written as DNA, the CDR3 is TGTGCCATCAGTGAGTCAGGGGACAGGTGGAGGTCACCCCTCCACTTT. It translates to CAISESGDRWRSPLHF.

V is TRBV2 and J is TRBJ2-3; 9 bases align to TRBD2. The CDR3 is 15 amino acids. Germline CDR1 is SNHLY and CDR2 is FYNNEI. Unmatched junction bases numbered 6, after V lost 4 bases and J lost 4 bases. The CDR3 protein is CASSVGTSISDTQYF. The CDR3 coding sequence is TGTGCCAGCAGTGTGGGGACTAGCATATCAGATACGCAGTATTTT. The full variable domain, rest sourced from reference TRBV2 and TRBJ2-3, is EPEVTQTPSHQVTQMGQEVILRCVPISNHLYFYWYRQILGQKVEFLVSFYNNEISEKSEIFDDQFSVERPDGSNFTLKIRSTKLEDSAMYFCASSVGTSISDTQYFGPGTRLTVL.

The chain couples TRBV2 to TRBJ1-2; D may be TRBD1 (5 bases). V gave up 6 bases and J gave up 1 base, with 15 bases separating them. The CDR3 runs 15 residues. The germline gives CDR1 SNHLY, CDR2 FYNNEI. DNA of the CDR3: TGTGCCAGCAGCGCTCAGGGTGGGCTTAACTATGGCTACACCTTC. This encodes CASSAQGGLNYGYTF.

The chain employs TRBV2 and TRBJ1-2, with 9 bases matching TRBD1. Germline V CDR1 and CDR2: SNHLY, FYNNEI. There are 15 residues in the CDR3. V shed 10 bases and J 4 bases; nucleotides not matched to a gene: 13. The CDR3 protein is CATPRDREIGYGYTF. CDR3 nucleotide sequence: TGTGCCACCCCCCGGGACAGGGAAATCGGCTATGGCTACACCTTC.

In this sample, this clone turned up a few times. V usage is TRBV18 and J usage is TRBJ1-6; D gene unclear. V lost 3 bases to trimming and J lost 0 bases, with 9 bases between them. The CDR3 loop spans 16 amino acids. From germline, CDR1 is KGHSH and CDR2 LQKENI. The CDR3 DNA follows: TGTGCCAGCTCACCCTACGGGTCCTCCTATAATTCACCCCTCCACTTT. Amino acid sequence: CASSPYGSSYNSPLHF.

The rearrangement links TRBV29-1 to TRBJ1-1; the D is unclear. Trimming pared 8 bases from V and 0 bases from J, leaving 13 bases between. CDR3 length equals 13 residues. CDR1 SQVTM and CDR2 ANQGSEA come from the germline V gene. Here the CDR3 reads CSLDTTLNTEAFF. Written as DNA, the CDR3 is TGCAGCCTCGACACCACTCTGAACACTGAAGCTTTCTTT.

J is TRBJ1-5 and V is TRBV19; TRBD1 matches 11 bases. CDR1 is LNHDA, CDR2 SQIVND, per germline (reference sequence). V lost 3 bases and J lost 7; bases outside the gene matches: 8. CDR3 length: 16 amino acids. This CDR3 reads CASSILGQGARQPQHF. Here the CDR3 DNA reads TGTGCCAGTAGTATCCTCGGACAGGGGGCGCGGCAGCCCCAGCATTTT.

J is TRBJ2-3 and V is TRBV6-1; 8 positions match TRBD2. J was trimmed by 6 bases and V by 3 bases; bases with no gene match: 8. The CDR3 length is 15 residues. CDR1 is MNHNS and CDR2 is SASEGT in the germline V gene. This CDR3 is CASSDPGLGGDTQYF. In nucleotides, the CDR3 is TGTGCCAGCAGTGACCCGGGACTAGGGGGTGATACGCAGTATTTT.

This chain joins TRBV6-6 and TRBJ2-1; weak D call: TRBD1 (6 bases). V lost 6 bases, J lost 8 bases, and 14 bases lay in between. Germline-derived CDR1 and CDR2 are MNHNY and SVGAGI (reference sequence). The CDR3 loop spans 13 amino acids. The CDR3: CASRIGQIDEQFF. For the CDR3, the DNA is TGTGCCAGCAGGATAGGACAGATAGATGAGCAGTTCTTC.

The chain joins TRBV15 to TRBJ2-1; 14 bases map to TRBD2. Germline trimming cut 5 bases from V and 7 bases from J; bases unmatched to any gene: 4. The CDR3 loop spans 15 amino acids. The germline gives CDR1 LNHNV, CDR2 YYDKDF (reference sequence). CDR3 nucleotides: TGTGCCACCAGCGGACTAGCGGGGGGAGATAATGAGCAGTTCTTC. Translated: CATSGLAGGDNEQFF.

The rearrangement uses TRBV2 and TRBJ1-1; D might be TRBD1 (5 bases). Germline CDR1 reads SNHLY; CDR2 reads FYNNEI. Trimming took off 1 base at V and 6 bases at J, with 12 bases between the two ends. CDR3 length: 14 amino acids. The DNA for the CDR3 is TGTGCCAGCAGTGAAGACTCTATGGGGCCTGAAGCTTTCTTT. The encoded protein is CASSEDSMGPEAFF.